Listed below are T cell receptor beta chains from one sample, sequenced in a study of OX40 agonist ivuxolimab in advanced cancers. Libraries were prepared by immunoSEQ multiplex PCR; TCRdb keeps only in-frame clonotypes and omits some of them. The sample carries fewer than 20,000 clones, 75% to 80% recorded once. The sample consisted of CD4+ or CD8+ T cells sorted from blood, taken in a trial of the OX40 agonist ivuxolimab. The receptors were gathered from an adult with an advanced solid tumor such as melanoma, head and neck, liver or kidney cancer. Both conserved end residues are part of each CDR3. A D gene is named only where the DNA matches it firmly. The size of a clone is reported for some rows only, either as once, few or many, or as a class for expanded clones.

j_call	d_call	v_call	clone_size	cdr3_nt	cdr3_aa
TRBJ2-3	TRBD2	TRBV19	.	TGTGCCAGTAGTATAGATCGGATAGCGGGGGTGGATACGCAGTATTTT	CASSIDRIAGVDTQYF
TRBJ1-2	.	TRBV4-1	.	TGCGCCAGCAGTTCCCTCTATGGCTACACCTTC	CASSSLYGYTF
TRBJ2-3	.	TRBV20-1	few	TGCAGTGCTCTATTAGTGGATACGCAGTATTTT	CSALLVDTQYF
TRBJ1-5	.	TRBV2	.	TGTGCCAGCAGCCACTTCGATAGCAATCAGCCCCAGCATTTT	CASSHFDSNQPQHF
TRBJ2-5	.	TRBV6-5	.	TGTGCCAGCAGTCCCACGACTGGACCGGGGACCCAGTACTTC	CASSPTTGPGTQYF
TRBJ1-2	.	TRBV6-6	large	TGTGCCAGCACGGAGGGGTATGGCTACACCTTC	CASTEGYGYTF
TRBJ1-2	.	TRBV7-3	.	TGTGCCAGCAGCCGTACAGGGCGCGGCTACACCTTC	CASSRTGRGYTF
TRBJ2-1	TRBD2	TRBV10-3	.	TGTGCCATCAGGTCAGCGGGAGGTTCCTACAATGAGCAGTTCTTC	CAIRSAGGSYNEQFF
TRBJ1-1	TRBD1	TRBV2	.	TGTGCCAGCAGAGGGACAGACAACACTGAAGCTTTCTTT	CASRGTDNTEAFF
TRBJ2-3	.	TRBV5-4	.	TGTGCCAGCAGCTTGGAAGATACGCAGTATTTT	CASSLEDTQYF
TRBJ1-5	.	TRBV28	.	TGTGCCAGCATTCTTACAGGGAGTAATCAGCCCCAGCATTTT	CASILTGSNQPQHF
TRBJ1-4	.	TRBV30	.	TGTGCCATGGGGGCAACTAATGAAAAACTGTTTTTT	CAMGATNEKLFF
TRBJ2-7	TRBD1	TRBV7-2	.	TGTGCCAGCAGCCGACAGGGTCCCTCCTACGAGCAGTACTTC	CASSRQGPSYEQYF
TRBJ2-7	TRBD2	TRBV18	.	TGTGCCAGCTCAGTCGGACGGGGGGGGCCCTACGAGCAGTACTTC	CASSVGRGGPYEQYF
TRBJ1-5	.	TRBV28	.	TGTGCCAGCAGTGTGGGGGCGGGAAATCGACCCCAGCATTTT	CASSVGAGNRPQHF
TRBJ2-7	.	TRBV10-1	.	TGCGCCAGCAGTGATCAGGTACCCGGGGGCGAGCAGTACTTC	CASSDQVPGGEQYF
TRBJ2-1	TRBD2	TRBV28	.	TGTGCCAGCAGTTCAAACACGGGACTAGCGGGAGTAGGCAATGAGCAGTTCTTC	CASSSNTGLAGVGNEQFF
TRBJ2-7	TRBD2	TRBV11-2	.	TGTGCCAGCAGCTTAGCGGTTTCGGGGACTAGCGGGGGCTACGAGCAGTACTTC	CASSLAVSGTSGGYEQYF
TRBJ2-7	.	TRBV5-1	.	TGCGCCAGCAGCTCGTCCATTGGGGGGATCTACGAGCAGTACTTC	CASSSSIGGIYEQYF
TRBJ2-1	.	TRBV5-3	.	TGTGCCAGCAGCCATCCAGGGACCCCCAATGAGCAGTTCTTC	CASSHPGTPNEQFF
TRBJ2-1	.	TRBV5-4	.	TGTGCCAGCAGCCCCGGAGTAACCTACAATGAGCAGTTCTTC	CASSPGVTYNEQFF
TRBJ2-4	TRBD2	TRBV5-5	.	TGTGCCAGCAGCTTCCGGGGGGACATTCAGTACTTC	CASSFRGDIQYF
TRBJ1-5	.	TRBV5-6	.	TGTGCCAGCAGCTCCCTCGGGGGGCCAGGGCAGCCCCAGCATTTT	CASSSLGGPGQPQHF
TRBJ2-7	.	TRBV2	.	TGTGCCAGCAGTGACCCCCTCCGGGACAAGGCCTACGAGCAGTACTTC	CASSDPLRDKAYEQYF
TRBJ2-3	TRBD2	TRBV6-4	.	TGTGCCAGCAGTGAAGCGGGGGGCACAGATACGCAGTATTTT	CASSEAGGTDTQYF
TRBJ1-1	TRBD1	TRBV7-6	.	TGTGCCAGCAGCCTGGGACAGGGAAGCACTGAAGCTTTCTTT	CASSLGQGSTEAFF
TRBJ2-3	.	TRBV7-2	.	TGTGCCAGCAGCTGGGGGGGACAGACCACAGATACGCAGTATTTT	CASSWGGQTTDTQYF